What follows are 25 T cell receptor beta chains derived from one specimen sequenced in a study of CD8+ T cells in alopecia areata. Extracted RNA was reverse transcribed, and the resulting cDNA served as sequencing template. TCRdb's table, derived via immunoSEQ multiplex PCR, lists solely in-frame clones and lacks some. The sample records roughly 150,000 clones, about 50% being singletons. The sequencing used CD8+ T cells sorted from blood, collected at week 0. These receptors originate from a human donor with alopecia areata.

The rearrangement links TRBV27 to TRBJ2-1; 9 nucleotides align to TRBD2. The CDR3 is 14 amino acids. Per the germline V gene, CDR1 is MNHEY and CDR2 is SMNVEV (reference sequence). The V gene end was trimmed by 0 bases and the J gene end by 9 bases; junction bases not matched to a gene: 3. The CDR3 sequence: CASSLSGRGGEQFF. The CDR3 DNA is TGTGCCAGCAGTTTATCTGGGCGGGGGGGTGAGCAGTTCTTC.

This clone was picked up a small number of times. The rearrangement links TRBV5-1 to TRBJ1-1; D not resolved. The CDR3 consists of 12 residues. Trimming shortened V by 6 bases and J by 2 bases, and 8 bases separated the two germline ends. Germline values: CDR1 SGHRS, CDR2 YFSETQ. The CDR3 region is CASTSDNTEAFF. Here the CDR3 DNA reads TGCGCCAGCACCTCGGATAACACTGAAGCTTTCTTT.

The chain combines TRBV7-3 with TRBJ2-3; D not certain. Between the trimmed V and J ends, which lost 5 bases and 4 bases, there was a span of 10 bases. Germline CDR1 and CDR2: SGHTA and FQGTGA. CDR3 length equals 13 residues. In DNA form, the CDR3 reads TGTGCCAGCAGCCCTATCGGCTCAGATACGCAGTATTTT. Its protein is CASSPIGSDTQYF.

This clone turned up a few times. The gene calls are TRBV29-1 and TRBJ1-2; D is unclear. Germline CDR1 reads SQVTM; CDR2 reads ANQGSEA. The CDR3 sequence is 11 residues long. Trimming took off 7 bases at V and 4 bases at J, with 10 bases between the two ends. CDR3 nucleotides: TGCAGCGCCTTATCTTTCTATGGCTACACCTTC. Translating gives CSALSFYGYTF.

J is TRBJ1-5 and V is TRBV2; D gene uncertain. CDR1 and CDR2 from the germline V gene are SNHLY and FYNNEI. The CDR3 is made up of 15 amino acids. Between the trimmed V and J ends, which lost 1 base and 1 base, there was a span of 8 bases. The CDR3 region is CASSEVHVSNQPQHF. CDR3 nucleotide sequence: TGTGCCAGCAGTGAAGTGCATGTAAGCAATCAGCCCCAGCATTTT.

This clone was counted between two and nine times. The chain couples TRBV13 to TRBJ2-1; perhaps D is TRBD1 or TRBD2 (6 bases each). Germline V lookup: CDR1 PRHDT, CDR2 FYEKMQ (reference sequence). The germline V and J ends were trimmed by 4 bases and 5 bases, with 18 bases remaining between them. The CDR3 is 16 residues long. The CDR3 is CASSSERRAGDNEQFF. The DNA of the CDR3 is TGTGCCAGCAGCTCCGAACGGAGGGCAGGGGACAATGAGCAGTTCTTC. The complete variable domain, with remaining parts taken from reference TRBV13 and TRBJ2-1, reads AAGVIQSPRHLIKEKRETATLKCYPIPRHDTVYWYQQGPGQDPQFLISFYEKMQSDKGSIPDRFSAQQFSDYHSELNMSSLELGDSALYFCASSSERRAGDNEQFFGPGTRLTVL.

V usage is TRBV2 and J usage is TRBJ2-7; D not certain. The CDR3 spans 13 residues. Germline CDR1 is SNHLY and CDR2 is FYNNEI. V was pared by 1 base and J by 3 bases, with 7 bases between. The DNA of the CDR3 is TGTGCCAGCAGTGAAGGGTCAGGCTACGAGCAGTACTTC. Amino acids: CASSEGSGYEQYF. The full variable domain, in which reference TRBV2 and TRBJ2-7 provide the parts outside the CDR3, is EPEVTQTPSHQVTQMGQEVILRCVPISNHLYFYWYRQILGQKVEFLVSFYNNEISEKSEIFDDQFSVERPDGSNFTLKIRSTKLEDSAMYFCASSEGSGYEQYFGPGTRLTVT.

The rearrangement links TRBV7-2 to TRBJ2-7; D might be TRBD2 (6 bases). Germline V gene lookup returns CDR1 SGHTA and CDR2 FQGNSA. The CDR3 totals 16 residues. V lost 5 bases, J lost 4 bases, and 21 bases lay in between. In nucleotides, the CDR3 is TGTGCCAGCAGCCAACCCAGGGACTCCCCGGGGTACGAGCAGTACTTC. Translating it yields CASSQPRDSPGYEQYF.

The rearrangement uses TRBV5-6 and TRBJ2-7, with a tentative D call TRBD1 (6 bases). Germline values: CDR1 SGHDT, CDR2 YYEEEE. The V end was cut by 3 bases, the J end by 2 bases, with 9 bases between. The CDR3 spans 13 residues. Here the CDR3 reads CASSSTGTYEQYF. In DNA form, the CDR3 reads TGTGCCAGCAGCTCGACAGGTACCTACGAGCAGTACTTC.

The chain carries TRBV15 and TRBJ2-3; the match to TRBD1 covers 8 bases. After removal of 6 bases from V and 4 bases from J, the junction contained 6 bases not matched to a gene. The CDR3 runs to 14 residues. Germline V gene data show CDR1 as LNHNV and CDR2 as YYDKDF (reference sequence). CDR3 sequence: CATSGQGSADTQYF. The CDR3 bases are TGTGCCACCAGTGGACAGGGCTCCGCAGATACGCAGTATTTT.

In DNA form, the CDR3 reads TGTGCCAGCAGCAGTCAAGGGGGGCGCGGAGAGACCCAGTACTTC. Translating it yields CASSSQGGRGETQYF. The chain uses TRBV27 and TRBJ2-5; D may correspond to TRBD1 or TRBD2 (6 bases each). The CDR3 runs 15 residues. In germline, CDR1 is MNHEY, CDR2 SMNVEV (reference sequence). Trimming stripped 6 bases from V and 4 bases from J, with 18 bases between.

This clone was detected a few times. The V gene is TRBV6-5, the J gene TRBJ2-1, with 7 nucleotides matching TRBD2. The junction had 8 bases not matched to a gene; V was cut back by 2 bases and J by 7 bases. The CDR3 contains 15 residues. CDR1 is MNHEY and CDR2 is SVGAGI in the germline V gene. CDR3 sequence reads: CASSYSLAASNEQFF. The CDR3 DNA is TGTGCCAGCAGTTACAGCCTAGCGGCGTCAAATGAGCAGTTCTTC.

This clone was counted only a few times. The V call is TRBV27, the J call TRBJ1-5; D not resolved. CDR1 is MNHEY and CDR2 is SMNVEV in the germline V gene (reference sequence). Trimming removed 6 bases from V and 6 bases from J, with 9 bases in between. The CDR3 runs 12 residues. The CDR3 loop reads CASSSPRQPQHF. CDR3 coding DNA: TGTGCCAGCAGCTCTCCTCGTCAGCCCCAGCATTTT.

The CDR3 sequence is CASGPTSNSYNEQFF. The CDR3 nucleotides are TGTGCCAGTGGCCCGACTAGCAACTCCTACAATGAGCAGTTCTTC. V gene TRBV19 combines with J gene TRBJ2-1, with 7 positions matching TRBD2. Germline CDR1 reads LNHDA; CDR2 reads SQIVND (reference sequence). CDR3 length: 15 residues. V lost 8 bases to trimming and J lost 0 bases; unmatched junction nucleotides: 7.

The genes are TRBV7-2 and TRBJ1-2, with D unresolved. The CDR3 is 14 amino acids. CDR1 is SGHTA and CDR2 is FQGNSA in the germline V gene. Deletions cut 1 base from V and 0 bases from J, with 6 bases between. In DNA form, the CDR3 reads TGTGCCAGCAGCTTAGAACGCTCTAACTATGGCTACACCTTC. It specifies CASSLERSNYGYTF. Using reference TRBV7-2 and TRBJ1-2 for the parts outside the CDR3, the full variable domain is GAGVSQSPSNKVTEKGKDVELRCDPISGHTALYWYRQSLGQGLEFLIYFQGNSAPDKSGLPSDRFSAERTGGSVSTLTIQRTQQEDSAVYLCASSLERSNYGYTFGSGTRLTVV.

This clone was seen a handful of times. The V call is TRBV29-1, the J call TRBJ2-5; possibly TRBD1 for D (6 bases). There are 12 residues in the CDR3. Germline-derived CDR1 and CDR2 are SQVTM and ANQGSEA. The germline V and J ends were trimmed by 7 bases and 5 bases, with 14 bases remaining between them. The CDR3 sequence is CSAGQFRETQYF. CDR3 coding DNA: TGCAGCGCAGGACAGTTCCGGGAGACCCAGTACTTC. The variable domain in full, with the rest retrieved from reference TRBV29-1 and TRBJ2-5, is SAVISQKPSRDICQRGTSLTIQCQVDSQVTMMFWYRQQPGQSLTLIATANQGSEATYESGFVIDKFPISRPNLTFSTLTVSNMSPEDSSIYLCSAGQFRETQYFGPGTRLLVL.

CDR3 amino acids: CASSLDRGSYEQYF. Here the CDR3 DNA reads TGTGCCAGCAGTTTAGACAGGGGCTCCTACGAGCAGTACTTC. The chain links TRBV27 to TRBJ2-7, with 8 bases aligning to TRBD1. With 2 bases clipped from V and 0 bases from J, the junction kept 0 bases outside the gene matches. Germline values: CDR1 MNHEY, CDR2 SMNVEV (reference sequence). This CDR3 contains 14 residues.

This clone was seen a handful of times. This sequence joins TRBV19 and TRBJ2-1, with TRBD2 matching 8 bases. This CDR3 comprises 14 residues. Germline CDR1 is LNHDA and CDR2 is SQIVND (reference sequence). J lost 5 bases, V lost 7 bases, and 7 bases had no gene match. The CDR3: CASTPSSGNNEQFF. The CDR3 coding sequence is TGTGCCAGTACCCCCAGTAGCGGGAACAATGAGCAGTTCTTC.

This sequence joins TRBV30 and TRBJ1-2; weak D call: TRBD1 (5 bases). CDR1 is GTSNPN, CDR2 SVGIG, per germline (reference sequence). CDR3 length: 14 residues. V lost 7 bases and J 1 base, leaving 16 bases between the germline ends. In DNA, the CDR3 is TGTGCCTCCCGAGGTGACAGTCATAACTATGGCTACACCTTC. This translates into CASRGDSHNYGYTF.

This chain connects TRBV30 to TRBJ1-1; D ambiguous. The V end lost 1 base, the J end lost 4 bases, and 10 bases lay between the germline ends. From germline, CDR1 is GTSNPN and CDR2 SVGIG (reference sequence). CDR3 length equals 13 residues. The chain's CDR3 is CAWSGIRFTEAFF. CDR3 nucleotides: TGTGCCTGGAGTGGAATAAGATTCACTGAAGCTTTCTTT.

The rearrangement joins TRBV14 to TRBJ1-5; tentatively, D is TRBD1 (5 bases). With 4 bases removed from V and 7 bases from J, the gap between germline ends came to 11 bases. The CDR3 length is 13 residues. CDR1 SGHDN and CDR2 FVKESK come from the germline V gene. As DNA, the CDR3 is TGTGCCAGCAGCCTGGGGCCCCGGCAGCCCCAGCATTTT. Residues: CASSLGPRQPQHF.

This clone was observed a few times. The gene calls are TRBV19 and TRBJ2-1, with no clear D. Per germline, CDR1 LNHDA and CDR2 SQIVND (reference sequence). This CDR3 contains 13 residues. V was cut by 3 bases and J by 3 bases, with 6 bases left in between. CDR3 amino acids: CASSILDYNEQFF. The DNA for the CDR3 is TGTGCCAGTAGTATCTTGGACTACAATGAGCAGTTCTTC.

The CDR3 loop is CASSEKLGDGQETQYF. The DNA of the CDR3 is TGTGCCAGCAGTGAGAAACTCGGGGACGGACAAGAGACCCAGTACTTC. This chain uses TRBV6-1 with TRBJ2-5; D tentatively fits TRBD1 or TRBD2 (5 bases each). The CDR3 has 16 residues. From germline, CDR1 is MNHNS and CDR2 SASEGT. V lost 3 bases and J 2 bases, leaving 16 bases between the germline ends.

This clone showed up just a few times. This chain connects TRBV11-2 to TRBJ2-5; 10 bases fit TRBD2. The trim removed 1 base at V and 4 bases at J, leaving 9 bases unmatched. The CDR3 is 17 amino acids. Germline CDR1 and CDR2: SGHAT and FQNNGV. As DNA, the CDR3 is TGTGCCAGCAGCTTAGCCCCTAGCGGGGGTCTAAGAGAGACCCAGTACTTC. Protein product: CASSLAPSGGLRETQYF.

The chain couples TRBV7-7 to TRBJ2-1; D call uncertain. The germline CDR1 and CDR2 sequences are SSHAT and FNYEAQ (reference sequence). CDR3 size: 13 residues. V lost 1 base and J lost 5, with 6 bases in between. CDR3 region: CASSLGLNNEQFF. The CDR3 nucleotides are TGTGCCAGCAGCTTAGGACTCAACAATGAGCAGTTCTTC. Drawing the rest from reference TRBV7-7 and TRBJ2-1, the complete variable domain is GAGVSQSPRYKVTKRGQDVTLRCDPISSHATLYWYQQALGQGPEFLTYFNYEAQPDKSGLPSDRFSAERPEGSISTLTIQRTEQRDSAMYRCASSLGLNNEQFFGPGTRLTVL.